These T cell receptor beta chains were read from a single sample in a study of shared clonotypes between healthy human individuals. Repertoires were generated with immunoSEQ multiplex PCR, while TCRdb's copy carries only in-frame clones and drops some. Here the sample spans 2 million to 2.5 million clones, nearly 97% being singletons. The material sequenced was naive CD4+ T cells sorted from blood. The origin of the receptors is a man between 18 and 29 years old in good health. The conserved cysteine and the conserved F or W are not part of the CDR3 here.

TRBV28,TRBJ2-1,ASSGYNEQF
TRBV19,TRBJ1-5,ASSGQVGQPQH
TRBV5-1,TRBJ2-4,ASSSQLTKNIQY
TRBV11-2,TRBJ1-2,ASSLDRSEGYYGYT
TRBV7-6,TRBJ2-1,ASSPSGRVYNEQF
TRBV15,TRBJ2-7,ATSRDRLAGGREQY
TRBV7-2,TRBJ2-3,ASRRDRGTDTQY
TRBV19,TRBJ2-7,ASSGPGQTYEQY
TRBV6-5,TRBJ2-6,ASRKFSGANVLT
TRBV5-1,TRBJ1-1,ASSLERGEAF
TRBV7-2,TRBJ1-5,ASSDRVSNQPQH
TRBV30,TRBJ1-2,AAHRELGAERGYT
TRBV12-2,TRBJ2-1,ASHPLGEQF
TRBV5-1,TRBJ1-1,ASSLGQGGSAF
TRBV28,TRBJ1-3,ASSLDSVGNTIY
TRBV7-9,TRBJ1-6,ASSLGPDNSPLH
TRBV5-1,TRBJ2-1,ASSLRTSNEQF
TRBV5-4,TRBJ2-2,ASSRQTTGELF
TRBV10-3,TRBJ1-1,AISEFDRAEAF
TRBV7-2,TRBJ2-3,ASSLLRGLAVDRDTQY
TRBV2,TRBJ2-7,ASSDASGSYEQY
TRBV29-1,TRBJ2-3,SVEGTRRY
TRBV7-9,TRBJ2-7,ASSLYQAISSYEQY
TRBV6-6,TRBJ2-1,ASSYPPGDEQF
TRBV6-4,TRBJ2-2,ASSDHHPSGTDQRELF
TRBV28,TRBJ2-7,ASSFRSFSTYEQY
TRBV6-1,TRBJ1-1,ASRGRRTEAF
TRBV27,TRBJ1-6,ASRYSNSPLH
TRBV11-2,TRBJ2-5,ASSGNVWVRQETQY
TRBV6-6,TRBJ1-6,ASSYGDYNSPLH
TRBV5-1,TRBJ1-4,ASSLGQGNHEKLF
TRBV28,TRBJ1-5,ASSSDRQGAFQPQH
TRBV5-1,TRBJ2-7,ASSLGDRGTYEQY
TRBV7-2,TRBJ2-3,ASSLDYNSLGH
TRBV6-1,TRBJ2-7,ASSESTGSSYEQY
TRBV6-5,TRBJ1-6,ASSRSYNSPLH
TRBV5-8,TRBJ1-5,ASSLGQTSNQPQH
TRBV6-1,TRBJ1-6,ASSEKSPLH
TRBV9,TRBJ1-2,ASSVAQGSGGYT
TRBV6-1,TRBJ1-5,ASSADPYQPQH